A selection of T cell receptor beta chains follows, all from one sample in a study of blood T cell repertoires in COVID-19. The protocol was immunoSEQ multiplex PCR, while the TCRdb copy is restricted to in-frame clones and leaves out a portion. The profile covers some 260,000 clones, with roughly 88% appearing a single time and roughly a tenth taken by the ten largest. The sequenced material came from peripheral blood. Receptor source: a woman in her sixties or seventies with COVID-19, enrolled during active disease. Both conserved end residues are part of each CDR3. Each record gives: J gene, V gene, D gene, CDR3 DNA, CDR3 protein. The D gene is left open where the match is weak.

J: TRBJ1-5
V: TRBV28
D: TRBD1
DNA: TGTGCCAGCAGACAGGGGCTATCTAGCAATCAGCCCCAGCATTTT
CDR3: CASRQGLSSNQPQHF

J: TRBJ1-1
V: TRBV19
D: NA
DNA: TGTGCCAGTAGTATACGGGCTGAAGCTTTCTTT
CDR3: CASSIRAEAFF

J: TRBJ1-2
V: TRBV19
D: TRBD1
DNA: TGTGCCAGTAGTATCTCGGGACAGAACTATGGCTACACCTTC
CDR3: CASSISGQNYGYTF

J: TRBJ1-6
V: TRBV7-3
D: TRBD1
DNA: TGTGCCAGCAGCAGGTCGGGACAGTATAATTCACCCCTCCACTTT
CDR3: CASSRSGQYNSPLHF

J: TRBJ1-6
V: TRBV6-6
D: TRBD1
DNA: TGTGCCAGCAGGATAGGGACAGGGGGCGCGAATTCACCCCTCCACTTT
CDR3: CASRIGTGGANSPLHF

J: TRBJ2-1
V: TRBV9
D: NA
DNA: TGTGCCAGCAGCGTGGACTTCTACAATGAGCAGTTCTTC
CDR3: CASSVDFYNEQFF

J: TRBJ1-5
V: TRBV28
D: NA
DNA: TGTGCCAGCAGAGCTAGGGGGACTAGCAATCAGCCCCAGCATTTT
CDR3: CASRARGTSNQPQHF

J: TRBJ2-1
V: TRBV2
D: TRBD1
DNA: TGTGCCAGCAGAACAGGACAGGGGGCCTACAATGAGCAGTTCTTC
CDR3: CASRTGQGAYNEQFF

J: TRBJ1-6
V: TRBV7-9
D: NA
DNA: TGTGCCAGCAGCCAATCAAACGACAGGCGTTCACCCCTCCACTTT
CDR3: CASSQSNDRRSPLHF

J: TRBJ1-1
V: TRBV7-3
D: NA
DNA: TGTGCCAGCAAGCAGGGGAGCATGAACACTGAAGCTTTCTTT
CDR3: CASKQGSMNTEAFF

J: TRBJ1-1
V: TRBV7-9
D: NA
DNA: TGTGCCAGCAGCTTAGCGCAGGGTTGGACTGAAGCTTTCTTT
CDR3: CASSLAQGWTEAFF

J: TRBJ2-2
V: TRBV7-3
D: TRBD1
DNA: TGTGCCAGCAGCGTCAACAGGGGAACCGGGGAGCTGTTTTTT
CDR3: CASSVNRGTGELFF

J: TRBJ2-7
V: TRBV11-2
D: NA
DNA: TGTGCCAGCAGCTTAGGACTAGGTAGAACCTACGAGCAGTACTTC
CDR3: CASSLGLGRTYEQYF

J: TRBJ2-3
V: TRBV5-1
D: NA
DNA: TGCGCCAGCAGCGTCGGGAGCCGCACAGATACGCAGTATTTT
CDR3: CASSVGSRTDTQYF

J: TRBJ2-7
V: TRBV30
D: TRBD1
DNA: TGTGCCTTTAGTCCGGGACAGGGGTACGAGCAGTACTTC
CDR3: CAFSPGQGYEQYF

J: TRBJ2-5
V: TRBV6-6
D: TRBD2
DNA: TGTGCCAGCAGTCCTCGACTAGCGGGAAAGGAGACCCAGTACTTC
CDR3: CASSPRLAGKETQYF

J: TRBJ1-1
V: TRBV28
D: TRBD1
DNA: TGTGCCAGCAGTACCCCAAGACAGGGCCCGAACACTGAAGCTTTCTTT
CDR3: CASSTPRQGPNTEAFF

J: TRBJ1-2
V: TRBV7-9
D: TRBD1
DNA: TGTGCCAGCAGCCGTTCAGGGGGCGCAAACTATGGCTACACCTTC
CDR3: CASSRSGGANYGYTF

J: TRBJ1-4
V: TRBV7-3
D: NA
DNA: TGTGCCAGCAGCTTGGACAGCCGTAATGAAAAACTGTTTTTT
CDR3: CASSLDSRNEKLFF